Below are 16 T cell receptor beta chains sequenced from a single sample in a study of CD8 T cells in Susac syndrome. cDNA came from roughly 0.53 to 1 ug RNA primed by random hexamers. TCRdb called the immunoSEQ multiplex PCR reads again in MiXCR, with one record for every CDR3 protein. The sample includes under 200,000 distinct CDR3 sequences, 91% of them seen just once. Input material: CD4+ T cells from PBMCs. These receptors were obtained from a human donor with Susac syndrome.

The V gene is TRBV12-3 or TRBV12-4, the J gene TRBJ1-2, with a possible D match to TRBD1 (6 bases). The CDR3 length is 15 residues. With 6 bases removed from V and 4 bases from J, the gap between germline ends came to 18 bases. The CDR3 reads CASSPNWQGTYGYTF. The CDR3 DNA sequence: TGTGCCAGCAGCCCCAATTGGCAGGGGACCTATGGCTACACCTTC.

This chain connects TRBV28 to TRBJ2-1, with a possible D match to TRBD1 (5 bases). The germline V gene encodes CDR1 MDHEN and CDR2 SYDVKM. This CDR3 is 15 amino acids long. V was pared by 4 bases and J by 4 bases, with 14 bases between. The CDR3 nucleotides are TGTGCCAGCAGTTCGGCGCAGGGATTTTACAATGAGCAGTTCTTC. The encoded protein is CASSSAQGFYNEQFF.

The J gene is TRBJ2-7, the V gene TRBV3-1; D assignment may be TRBD1 or TRBD2 (6 bases each). From germline, CDR1 is LGHDT and CDR2 YNNKEL (reference sequence). With 1 base removed from V and 7 bases from J, the gap between germline ends came to 23 bases. The length of the CDR3 is 17 residues. The DNA of the CDR3 is TGTGCCAGCAGCCAAGTCCTAATGGGGGGCAAGATTAGGGAGCAGTACTTC. This translates into CASSQVLMGGKIREQYF.

This clonotype was counted a single time. CDR3 in DNA: TGTGCCAGCAGCATTTTACCAGGGGGCAAGAATGGCTACACCTTC. Its translation is CASSILPGGKNGYTF. This chain links TRBV9 with TRBJ1-2; TRBD1 matches at 8 bases. This CDR3 is 15 amino acids long. Germline CDR1 and CDR2: SGDLS and YYNGEE. V was pared by 4 bases and J by 6 bases, with 11 bases of the junction left unmatched.

The chain employs TRBV6-2 or TRBV6-3 and TRBJ2-3; D possibly corresponds to TRBD2 (6 bases). From germline, CDR1 is MNHEY and CDR2 SVGEGT. CDR3 size: 15 residues. The ends were cut back, 6 bases at V and 0 bases at J, with 13 bases in the middle. The chain's CDR3 is CASRPLASSTDTQYF. In DNA form, the CDR3 reads TGTGCCAGCAGGCCCCTAGCGTCTAGCACAGATACGCAGTATTTT.

The CDR3 spells CSGGIGNTIYF. The CDR3 DNA follows: TGCAGCGGCGGGATAGGAAACACCATATATTTT. The rearrangement joins TRBV29-1 to TRBJ1-3, with no clear D. This CDR3 contains 11 residues. Trimming stripped 7 bases from V and 4 bases from J, with 8 bases between. Germline V CDR1 and CDR2: SQVTM, ANQGSEA.

V usage is TRBV4-1 and J usage is TRBJ1-3; no reliable D call. There are 17 residues in the CDR3. Trimming removed 2 bases from V and 2 bases from J, with 16 bases in between. Germline CDR1 and CDR2: MGHRA and YSYEKL. In DNA, the CDR3 is TGCGCCAGCAGCCAAAAAAGTGGATGGGGTCCTGGAAACACCATATATTTT. It codes for CASSQKSGWGPGNTIYF.

The V gene is TRBV5-1, the J gene TRBJ2-3; D might be TRBD1 (6 bases). CDR3 size: 15 residues. Trimming pared 6 bases from V and 4 bases from J, leaving 18 bases between. Germline CDR1 SGHRS, CDR2 YFSETQ. The CDR3 DNA reads TGCGCCAGCACGGTTCAGGGGTTTGGAGCAGATACGCAGTATTTT. This sequence encodes CASTVQGFGADTQYF. Supplemented by reference TRBV5-1 and TRBJ2-3, the full variable domain reads KAGVTQTPRYLIKTRGQQVTLSCSPISGHRSVSWYQQTPGQGLQFLFEYFSETQRNKGNFPGRFSGRQFSNSRSEMNVSTLELGDSALYLCASTVQGFGADTQYFGPGTRLTVL.

The chain uses TRBV7-9 and TRBJ1-5, with 7 bases that match TRBD1. CDR3 length: 15 amino acids. After removal of 5 bases from V and 5 bases from J, the junction contained 9 bases not matched to a gene. Germline CDR1 and CDR2: SEHNR and FQNEAQ (reference sequence). As DNA, the CDR3 is TGTGCCAGCAGCGCGGGGACAGCACGCGATCAGCCCCAGCATTTT. Protein sequence: CASSAGTARDQPQHF.

V and J are TRBV14 and TRBJ2-1, with D perhaps TRBD2 (5 bases). V was cut by 4 bases and J by 15 bases, with 19 bases left in between. Looked up from germline, CDR1 is SGHDN and CDR2 is FVKESK. The CDR3 runs to 13 residues. Here the CDR3 reads CASSRESGVSPFF. The CDR3, as DNA: TGTGCCAGCAGCCGAGAATCCGGGGTCAGCCCGTTCTTC.

The J gene is TRBJ2-5, the V gene TRBV29-1, with 8 bases aligning to TRBD1. Trimming cost V 6 bases and J 2 bases; bases outside gene matches: 17. The germline V gene has CDR1 SQVTM and CDR2 ANQGSEA. The CDR3 runs 17 residues. In DNA form, the CDR3 reads TGCAGCGTCCCCGTGATAAGGACAGGGTGGGATCAAGAGACCCAGTACTTC. Protein: CSVPVIRTGWDQETQYF.

The CDR3 here is CSARDMGTAKNIQYF. The CDR3 DNA reads TGCAGTGCTAGAGATATGGGGACAGCCAAAAACATTCAGTACTTC. The chain is built from TRBV20-1 and TRBJ2-4; TRBD1 or TRBD2 may be the D gene (5 bases each). CDR1 is DFQATT, CDR2 SNEGSKA, per germline (reference sequence). This CDR3 comprises 15 residues. V was pared by 0 bases and J by 0 bases, with 9 bases between.

This chain connects TRBV6-5 to TRBJ1-2; 8 bases are shared with TRBD1. J was trimmed by 4 bases and V by 2 bases; bases with no gene match: 6. The CDR3 contains 15 residues. Germline lookup yields CDR1 MNHEY and CDR2 SVGAGI. DNA of the CDR3: TGTGCCAGCAGTTACAGGGCAGGGGGCGGCTATGGCTACACCTTC. It yields the protein CASSYRAGGGYGYTF.

The chain links TRBV30 to TRBJ2-1; TRBD2 is a possible D gene (7 bases). With 0 bases removed from V and 1 base from J, the gap between germline ends came to 10 bases. CDR3 length: 15 residues. Germline values: CDR1 GTSNPN, CDR2 SVGIG (reference sequence). The CDR3 region is CAWSVGGGSYNEQFF. CDR3 coding DNA: TGTGCCTGGAGTGTAGGGGGGGGGTCCTACAATGAGCAGTTCTTC.

The J gene is TRBJ2-5, the V gene TRBV5-1; D may be TRBD1 (6 bases). This CDR3 contains 14 residues. From germline, CDR1 is SGHRS and CDR2 YFSETQ. V lost 4 bases and J 5 bases, leaving 15 bases between the germline ends. The CDR3 DNA is TGCGCCAGCAGCACCAGCACAGGGTGGGAGACCCAGTACTTC. Protein product: CASSTSTGWETQYF.

DNA for the CDR3: TGTGCCAGCGGGTTCCAGGGCGCCAATGGCTACACCTTC. Translated: CASGFQGANGYTF. The V and J genes are TRBV3-1 and TRBJ1-2, with a weak D call TRBD1 (5 bases). Germline V gene lookup returns CDR1 LGHDT and CDR2 YNNKEL (reference sequence). Trimming left V 8 bases short and J 6 bases short, with 16 bases between. There are 13 residues in the CDR3.